One and the same sample provided the 9 T cell receptor beta chains below, sequenced in a study of blood T cell repertoires in COVID-19. TCRdb's copy holds only in-frame clones and misses some; the assay was immunoSEQ multiplex PCR. The sample records under 350,000 clones, more than 85% being singletons. Sample: peripheral blood. The origin of the receptors is a man aged 35 to 55 with acute or convalescent COVID-19.

The rearrangement uses TRBV12-3 or TRBV12-4 and TRBJ2-2; TRBD1 might be the D (6 bases). The V end lost 4 bases, the J end lost 7 bases, and 10 bases lay between the germline ends. The CDR3 consists of 13 residues. Written as DNA, the CDR3 is TGTGCCAGCAGTTCGGACAGCGTCGGGGAGCTGTTTTTT. Protein: CASSSDSVGELFF.

The chain uses TRBV19 and TRBJ2-7; D gene uncertain. Germline V gene lookup returns CDR1 LNHDA and CDR2 SQIVND (reference sequence). This CDR3 has 11 residues. Trimming took off 4 bases at V and 3 bases at J, with 4 bases between the two ends. CDR3 bases: TGTGCCAGTAGTAACTACTACGAGCAGTACTTC. Translating gives CASSNYYEQYF.

The chain is built from TRBV18 and TRBJ2-2; unclear D gene. Germline V gives CDR1 KGHSH, CDR2 LQKENI. V was pared by 5 bases and J by 4 bases, with 11 bases between. This CDR3 has 14 amino acids. CDR3 coding DNA: TGTGCCAGCTCAGGTAGAGGAAGCACCGGGGAGCTGTTTTTT. As protein: CASSGRGSTGELFF. The full variable domain, completed using reference TRBV18 and TRBJ2-2, is NAGVMQNPRHLVRRRGQEARLRCSPMKGHSHVYWYRQLPEEGLKFMVYLQKENIIDESGMPKERFSAEFPKEGPSILRIQQVVRGDSAAYFCASSGRGSTGELFFGEGSRLTVL.

The gene calls are TRBV6-6 and TRBJ1-1; a weak D match, TRBD1 (6 bases). The CDR3 runs 13 residues. From germline, CDR1 is MNHNY and CDR2 SVGAGI (reference sequence). V gave up 1 base and J gave up 4 bases, with 7 bases separating them. This chain's CDR3 is CASSYLGATEAFF. CDR3 nucleotide sequence: TGTGCCAGCAGTTACTTGGGGGCCACTGAAGCTTTCTTT.

The CDR3 DNA is TGTGCCAGTAAGGACAGGGGGCGGGATGGCTACACCTTC. It is translated as CASKDRGRDGYTF. V gene TRBV19 combines with J gene TRBJ1-2; 11 nucleotides align to TRBD1. V gave up 7 bases and J gave up 6 bases; unmatched junction bases: 4. In germline, CDR1 is LNHDA, CDR2 SQIVND (reference sequence). This CDR3 is 13 amino acids long.

The gene calls are TRBV19 and TRBJ2-1; TRBD2 aligns across 8 bases. With V trimmed by 8 bases and J by 1 base, 7 bases remained unmatched. The length of the CDR3 is 15 residues. Germline V CDR1 and CDR2: LNHDA, SQIVND (reference sequence). In DNA, the CDR3 is TGTGCCAGTGGCGGGGGGTTGAGGTCCTACAATGAGCAGTTCTTC. Amino acids: CASGGGLRSYNEQFF.

V is TRBV5-1 and J is TRBJ1-2, with 8 positions matching TRBD1. The V and J ends lost 4 bases and 4 bases, in that order; junction bases with no gene match: 6. Germline V gene data show CDR1 as SGHRS and CDR2 as YFSETQ. This CDR3 is built from 14 residues. The CDR3 region is CASSAWTGPYGYTF. DNA of the CDR3: TGCGCCAGCAGCGCTTGGACAGGGCCCTATGGCTACACCTTC. Full variable domain (missing parts from reference TRBV5-1 and TRBJ1-2): KAGVTQTPRYLIKTRGQQVTLSCSPISGHRSVSWYQQTPGQGLQFLFEYFSETQRNKGNFPGRFSGRQFSNSRSEMNVSTLELGDSALYLCASSAWTGPYGYTFGSGTRLTVV.

V gene TRBV7-9 combines with J gene TRBJ2-1, with D perhaps matching TRBD2 (5 bases). The V end lost 5 bases, the J end lost 4 bases, and 12 bases lay between the germline ends. The germline gives CDR1 SEHNR, CDR2 FQNEAQ (reference sequence). There are 14 residues in the CDR3. The CDR3 reads CASSHSDSYNEQFF. The CDR3 DNA reads as TGTGCCAGCAGCCACTCGGACTCTTACAATGAGCAGTTCTTC.

The chain combines TRBV6-5 with TRBJ2-2, with D perhaps matching TRBD1 (6 bases). Germline V CDR1 and CDR2: MNHEY, SVGAGI. V was shortened by 2 bases and J by 2 bases, with 9 bases between the two germline ends. The CDR3 is 15 amino acids. CDR3 DNA: TGTGCCAGCAGTTACAGGGGGTCTAACACCGGGGAGCTGTTTTTT. Protein: CASSYRGSNTGELFF.